Listed below are T cell receptor beta chains from one sample, sequenced in a study of CD8 T cells in Susac syndrome. TCRdb analysed the immunoSEQ multiplex PCR reads with MiXCR anew, one entry per CDR3 protein. The sample lists 150,000 to 160,000 distinct CDR3 sequences, about 95% occurring once. Sequencing input: CD4+ T cells from PBMCs. These receptors came from a human donor with Susac syndrome. CDR3s include the opening cysteine and the closing phenylalanine or tryptophan. D genes are given only for firm matches. For some rows the clone size is stated as once, few or many, or as a class when expanded; others skip it.

size	J	D	V	length	CDR3	DNA
-	TRBJ2-5	TRBD1	TRBV29-1	12	CSAGDRGETQYF	TGCAGCGCCGGTGACAGGGGGGAGACCCAGTACTTC
-	TRBJ2-1	-	TRBV3-1	11	CASSRTYEQFF	TGTGCCAGCAGCCGGACTTATGAGCAGTTCTTC
once	TRBJ1-3	-	TRBV7-9	18	CASSLPRGSDPSGNTIYF	TGTGCCAGCAGCTTACCCAGGGGCTCAGACCCCTCTGGAAACACCATATATTTT
once	TRBJ2-5	TRBD1	TRBV18	13	CASSPGTDETQYF	TGTGCCAGCTCACCAGGGACAGACGAGACCCAGTACTTC
few	TRBJ2-1	-	TRBV5-1	15	CASSLGASRSNEQFF	TGCGCCAGCAGCTTAGGAGCTAGCAGGTCCAATGAGCAGTTCTTC
-	TRBJ1-3	-	TRBV9	15	CASTATPTSGNTIYF	TGTGCCAGCACAGCGACACCAACCTCTGGAAACACCATATATTTT
-	TRBJ2-1	-	TRBV6-4	14	CASSEANAFGEQFF	TGTGCCAGCAGTGAGGCAAACGCGTTCGGGGAGCAGTTCTTC
-	TRBJ1-1	-	TRBV1	14	CTSSHRTNNTEAFF	TGCACCAGCAGCCACCGGACCAATAACACTGAAGCTTTCTTT
-	TRBJ1-6	-	TRBV7-9	14	CASSFTASSSPLHF	TGTGCCAGCAGCTTTACTGCCAGCAGTTCACCCCTCCACTTT
-	TRBJ2-6	-	TRBV9	18	CASSVGGTGSSGANVLTF	TGTGCCAGCAGCGTAGGGGGGACTGGGAGCTCTGGGGCCAACGTCCTGACTTTC
-	TRBJ2-3	-	TRBV13	14	CASSQRRGTDTQYF	TGTGCCAGCAGCCAGCGGCGGGGCACAGATACGCAGTATTTT
-	TRBJ2-7	TRBD2	TRBV12-3/TRBV12-4	15	CASSLLIAGSYEQYF	TGTGCCAGCAGCCTACTCATAGCGGGATCCTACGAGCAGTACTTC
-	TRBJ2-1	TRBD1	TRBV6-2/TRBV6-3	14	CASTSGQGGNEQFF	TGTGCCAGCACCTCGGGACAGGGTGGCAATGAGCAGTTCTTC
-	TRBJ1-1	TRBD1	TRBV5-1	15	CASGQGGPSNTEAFF	TGCGCCAGTGGACAGGGAGGGCCTTCGAACACTGAAGCTTTCTTT
-	TRBJ2-1	-	TRBV4-2	14	CASRGTQSGNEQFF	TGTGCCAGCAGGGGGACTCAGTCGGGCAATGAGCAGTTCTTC
-	TRBJ2-3	-	TRBV7-2	11	CASSKRDTQYF	TGTGCCAGCAGCAAAAGAGATACGCAGTATTTT
-	TRBJ1-1	-	TRBV18	16	CASSPWPPGENTEAFF	TGTGCCAGCTCACCCTGGCCTCCAGGGGAAAACACTGAAGCTTTCTTT
-	TRBJ2-1	-	TRBV12-3/TRBV12-4	14	CASNPGHAYREQFF	TGTGCCAGCAACCCGGGACATGCTTACAGGGAGCAGTTCTTC